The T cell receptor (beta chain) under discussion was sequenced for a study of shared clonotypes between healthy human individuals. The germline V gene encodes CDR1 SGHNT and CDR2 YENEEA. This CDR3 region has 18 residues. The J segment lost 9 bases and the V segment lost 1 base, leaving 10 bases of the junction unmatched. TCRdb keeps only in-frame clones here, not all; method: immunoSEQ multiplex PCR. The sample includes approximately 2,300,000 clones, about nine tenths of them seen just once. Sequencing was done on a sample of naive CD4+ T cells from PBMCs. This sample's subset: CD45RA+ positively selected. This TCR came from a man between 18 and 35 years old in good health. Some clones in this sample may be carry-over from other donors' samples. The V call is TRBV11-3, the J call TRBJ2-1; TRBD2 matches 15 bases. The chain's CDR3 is CASSLVSGLAGGPGEQFF. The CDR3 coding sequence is TGTGCCAGCAGCTTAGTTTCAGGACTAGCGGGAGGGCCAGGTGAGCAGTTCTTC.